This entry is about one TCR beta chain. The PCR was carried out with 60 Vbeta primers and 13 Jbeta primers. Assay used: immunoSEQ multiplex PCR; TCRdb lists only in-frame clones, some missing. The sample holds approximately 97,000 clones, about 79% seen once. This sample was taken from a study of cytomegalovirus exposure and HLA in healthy donors. The CDR3 is 16 residues long. V lost 6 bases to trimming and J lost 0 bases; unmatched junction nucleotides: 8. Germline V gives CDR1 SQVTM, CDR2 ANQGSEA. The sequenced sample was PBMCs. The sequence came from a male donor in good health and CMV-seropositive. The J gene is TRBJ2-6, the V gene TRBV29-1; 7 nucleotides align to TRBD1. The CDR3 DNA sequence: TGCAGCGTGTCTGGGGACAGCGACTCTGGGGCCAACGTCCTGACTTTC. It translates to CSVSGDSDSGANVLTF.